This T cell receptor beta chain was observed in a study of control samples from healthy donors and cancer patients (dated by TCRdb to 2018 to 2020). The library was prepared using the immunoSEQ multiplex PCR assay. This is the immuneACCESS table as TCRdb keeps it, with only in-frame sequences that have V and J called. A part of the clones is gone; compared with another copy, unresolved V genes explain less than half, and the rest is unexplained. The sample table lists about 130,000 clones, around 90% of them with a count of one. Jointly, the top ten make up roughly 2.6% of the sample. Details on this clone: Its antigen is currently not known. Per-nucleotide qualities are absent, and no much larger clonotype sits a single base away.

The V end loses 6 bases and the J end loses 8 bases, and a stretch of 13 bases separates them. The CDR3, cysteine through phenylalanine, is 13 amino acids long. The entry retains the CDR3 DNA only, 39 bases that are in frame from base 1. The origin of this receptor is a man between 35 and 55 years old in good health. The material sequenced was blood. The chain is made from TRBV12-3 or TRBV12-4 and TRBJ1-4; no confident D gene assignment can be made. The nucleotide sequence is TGTGCCAGCAGCGGGCGTCTTTGGGAAAAACTGTTTTTT. The resulting protein is CASSGRLWEKLFF.